This is a list of T cell receptor beta chains from one sample in a study of regulatory T cells in long-lasting Graves disease. From the multiplex PCR reads, TCRdb called clonotypes with MiXCR, one entry per CDR3 protein. The data show over 500,000 distinct CDR3 sequences, with roughly 15% seen just once and around a sixth held by the top ten. The sample was also linked to a second study, of T cells in Graves' hyperthyroidism and ophthalmopathy.

Sample: peripheral blood mononuclear cells (PBMCs), taken at new diagnosis, from a patient treated with antithyroid drugs. The receptors originated from a woman in her twenties or thirties with Graves disease. Both conserved end residues are part of each CDR3.

CASSPSLTSGYQETQYF TRBJ2-5 17 TRBV27
CASSFGGPGQPQHF TRBJ1-5 14 TRBV28
CSAERETRYF TRBJ2-5 10 TRBV20-1
CATRASTGNTIYF TRBJ1-3 13 TRBV24-1
CASSFPSAGPHEQYF TRBJ2-7 15 TRBV5-8
CASSGTGGWYGYTF TRBJ1-2 14 TRBV28
CASSSLPGRRGDLAKNIQYF TRBJ2-4 20 TRBV7-6
CASSLEGDRYEQYF TRBJ2-7 14 TRBV5-1
CASLAGTAYEQYF TRBJ2-7 13 TRBV6-1
CATRSGYTEAFF TRBJ1-1 12 TRBV25-1
CASSSPGTSGGRLFF TRBJ2-2 15 TRBV28
CASSEDASNTEAFF TRBJ1-1 14 TRBV9
CASSLRTSGNTDTQYF TRBJ2-3 16 TRBV7-3
CASSFSGTGQPQHF TRBJ1-5 14 TRBV5-5
CASSSGEGRGYTF TRBJ1-2 13 TRBV5-1
CASSQDPGQGNEQYF TRBJ2-7 15 TRBV4-1
CASSFSGLGETQYF TRBJ2-5 14 TRBV28
CASNAGTGGVYGYTF TRBJ1-2 15 TRBV27
CVSSPGTNQETQYF TRBJ2-5 14 TRBV5-1
CASSIIGTAAPHQPQHF TRBJ1-5 17 TRBV19
CASSQSRQGNQPQHF TRBJ1-5 15 TRBV16
CASTRGRGTTEAFF TRBJ1-1 14 TRBV6-1
CASSLVPKLTSGNQPQHF TRBJ1-5 18 TRBV5-4
CASSLELAGSGQYF TRBJ2-7 14 TRBV7-9
CASMRGGSSYEQYF TRBJ2-7 14 TRBV27
CASSPPGQFPFSGNTIYF TRBJ1-3 18 TRBV28
CASSQAYWGETQYF TRBJ2-5 14 TRBV14
CASSVVGGAEEKLFF TRBJ1-4 15 TRBV9
CSASWTLPPLNTEAFF TRBJ1-1 16 TRBV20-1
CSAGKTSGDNEQFF TRBJ2-1 14 TRBV20-1
CASSSMTMNTEAFF TRBJ1-1 14 TRBV27
CASKTGSNSPLHF TRBJ1-6 13 TRBV27
CASSQLGFGGELFF TRBJ2-2 14 TRBV14
CSVQDRGRLPDTQYF TRBJ2-3 15 TRBV29-1
CASSFQGKYNEQFF TRBJ2-1 14 TRBV27
CASSLTLGQGGETQYF TRBJ2-5 16 TRBV5-1
CATSEAAGNQPQHF TRBJ1-5 14 TRBV24-1
CSATGQTNQPQHF TRBJ1-5 13 TRBV20-1
CASSPPVALKIYEQYF TRBJ2-7 16 TRBV18